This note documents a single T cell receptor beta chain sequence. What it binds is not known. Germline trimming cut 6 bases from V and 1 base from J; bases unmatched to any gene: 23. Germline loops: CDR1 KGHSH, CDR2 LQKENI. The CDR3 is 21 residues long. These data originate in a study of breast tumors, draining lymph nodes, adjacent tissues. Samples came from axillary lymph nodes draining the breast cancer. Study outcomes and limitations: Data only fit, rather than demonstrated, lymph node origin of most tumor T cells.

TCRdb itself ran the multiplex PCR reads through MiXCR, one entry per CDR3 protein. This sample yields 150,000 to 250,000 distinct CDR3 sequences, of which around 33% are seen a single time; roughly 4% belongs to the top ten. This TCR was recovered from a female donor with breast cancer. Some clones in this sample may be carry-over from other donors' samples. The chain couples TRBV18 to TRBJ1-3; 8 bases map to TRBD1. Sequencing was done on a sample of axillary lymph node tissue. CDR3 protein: CASSSWSYTSDRGPSGNTIYF. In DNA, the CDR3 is TGTGCCAGCTCCTCGTGGAGCTATACTTCTGACAGGGGACCTTCTGGAAACACCATATATTTT. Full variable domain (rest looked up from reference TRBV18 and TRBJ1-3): NAGVMQNPRHLVRRRGQEARLRCSPMKGHSHVYWYRQLPEEGLKFMVYLQKENIIDESGMPKERFSAEFPKEGPSILRIQQVVRGDSAAYFCASSSWSYTSDRGPSGNTIYFGEGSWLTVV.